The 2 T cell receptor beta chains below come from one sample, sequenced in a study of shared clonotypes between healthy human individuals. Data came from immunoSEQ multiplex PCR; TCRdb stores just in-frame clones and leaves some out. The table lists approximately 500,000 clones, 60% to 85% of them singletons. What was sequenced was PBMCs. Receptors originate from a woman aged 40 to 49 in good health. Some clones in this sample may be carry-over from other donors' samples.

V and J are TRBV5-6 and TRBJ2-5, with 7 bases identical to TRBD2. The CDR3 is 15 amino acids. Trimming cost V 0 bases and J 2 bases; bases outside gene matches: 4. Germline V lookup: CDR1 SGHDT, CDR2 YYEEEE. In DNA form, the CDR3 reads TGTGCCAGCAGCTTGGTCGGGACTATACAAGAGACCCAGTACTTC. The encoded protein is CASSLVGTIQETQYF.

In nucleotides, the CDR3 is TGTGCCAGCATCATCCGGCAGGGAGGAGGTTATGAGCAGTTCTTC. Its protein product is CASIIRQGGGYEQFF. This chain links TRBV6-5 with TRBJ2-1, with D perhaps TRBD2 (6 bases). In germline, CDR1 is MNHEY, CDR2 SVGAGI. The CDR3 has 15 amino acids. V lost 7 bases and J lost 8, with 21 bases in between.